The sequence of this TCR beta chain was determined in a study of shared clonotypes between healthy human individuals. About the study: Three CD4 naive, three CD4 memory, two CD8 naive and one CD8 memory plate were used per donor. Study observations and caveats: Clonotype sharing across several donors was observed for around 5% of naive CD4 clonotypes.

Nashville, Tennessee was home to all donors, each a Caucasian adult. CD45RA+ naive and CD45RA-negative memory subsets were separated from CD4+ cells. A note on this clone: Its antigen is unidentified.

This table comes from immunoSEQ multiplex PCR, and its TCRdb copy is limited to in-frame clones, with some not included. The data hold around 700,000 clones, with roughly 78% observed a single time. CDR1 is SGHAT and CDR2 is FQNNGV in the germline V gene. This CDR3 is 13 amino acids long. This chain uses TRBV11-2 with TRBJ2-5; D unresolved. Judging by the DNA end, TRBJ2-7 fits better; the J call may be wrong. The clonotype originates from a woman aged 30 to 39 in good health. Sequencing was done on a sample of memory CD4+ T cells sorted from blood. Subset noted: CD45RA-negative fraction. The CDR3 loop reads CASSYRTDPEQYF. The CDR3 nucleotides read TGTGCCAGCAGCTATAGGACGGATCCCGAGCAGTACTTC.